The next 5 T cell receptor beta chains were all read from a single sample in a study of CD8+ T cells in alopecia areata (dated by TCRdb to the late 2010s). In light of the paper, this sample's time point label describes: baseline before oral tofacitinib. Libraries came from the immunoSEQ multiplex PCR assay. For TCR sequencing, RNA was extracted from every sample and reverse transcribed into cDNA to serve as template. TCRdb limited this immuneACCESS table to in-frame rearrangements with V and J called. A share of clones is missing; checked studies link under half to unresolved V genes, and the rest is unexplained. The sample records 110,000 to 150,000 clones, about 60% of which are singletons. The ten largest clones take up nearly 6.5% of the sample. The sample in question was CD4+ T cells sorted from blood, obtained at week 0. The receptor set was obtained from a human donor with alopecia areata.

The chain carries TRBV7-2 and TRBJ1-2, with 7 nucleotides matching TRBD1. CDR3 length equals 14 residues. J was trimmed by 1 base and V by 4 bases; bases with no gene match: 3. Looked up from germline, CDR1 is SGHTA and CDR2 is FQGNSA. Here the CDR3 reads CASSWGDSNYGYTF. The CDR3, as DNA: TGTGCCAGCAGCTGGGGGGACAGTAACTATGGCTACACCTTC.

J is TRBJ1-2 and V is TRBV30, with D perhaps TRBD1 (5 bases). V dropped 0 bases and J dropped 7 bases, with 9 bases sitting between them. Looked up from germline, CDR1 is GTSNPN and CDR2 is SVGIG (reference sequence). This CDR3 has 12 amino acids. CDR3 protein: CAWSVLDIGYTF. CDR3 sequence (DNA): TGTGCCTGGAGTGTACTGGACATTGGCTACACCTTC.

The CDR3: CASSGQNQETQYF. The CDR3 DNA is TGTGCCAGCAGTGGCCAGAACCAAGAGACCCAGTACTTC. V is TRBV25-1 and J is TRBJ2-5, with no clear D. CDR1 is MGHDK, CDR2 SYGVNS, per germline. This CDR3 is 13 amino acids long. V was cut by 4 bases and J by 0 bases, with 6 bases left in between.

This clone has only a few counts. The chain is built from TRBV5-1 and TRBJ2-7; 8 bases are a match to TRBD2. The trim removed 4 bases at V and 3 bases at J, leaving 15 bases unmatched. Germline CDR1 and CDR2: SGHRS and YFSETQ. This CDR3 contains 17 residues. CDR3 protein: CASSPDLTSGGGYEQYF. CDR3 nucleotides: TGCGCCAGCAGCCCCGACTTAACCAGCGGGGGAGGCTACGAGCAGTACTTC.

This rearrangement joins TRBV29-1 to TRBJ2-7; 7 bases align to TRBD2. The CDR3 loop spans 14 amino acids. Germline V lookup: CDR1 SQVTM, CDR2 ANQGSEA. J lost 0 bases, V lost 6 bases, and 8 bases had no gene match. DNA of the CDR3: TGCAGCGTGGGGGGGAGACAGAGCTCCTACGAGCAGTACTTC. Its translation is CSVGGRQSSYEQYF.